The 18 T cell receptor beta chains below all came from one sample that was sequenced in a study of immune evolution from preneoplasia to lung adenocarcinoma. Repertoires were generated with immunoSEQ multiplex PCR, while TCRdb's copy carries only in-frame clones and drops some. Among 7,600 or so clones listed, approximately 75% were seen once. The sample consisted of FFPE adjacent normal lung tissue. The receptors come from a person between 60 and 80 years old with lung adenocarcinoma.

The count of this clone is one. This chain joins TRBV18 and TRBJ2-1; unclear D gene. Germline values: CDR1 KGHSH, CDR2 LQKENI. Trimming cost V 3 bases and J 5 bases, with 23 bases left between them. This CDR3 is 18 amino acids long. The DNA for the CDR3 is TGTGCCAGCTCACCTGCCACCGTCTGCGACTGTCAAAACAATGAGCAGTTCTTC. This encodes CASSPATVCDCQNNEQFF. Supplemented by reference TRBV18 and TRBJ2-1, the full variable domain reads NAGVMQNPRHLVRRRGQEARLRCSPMKGHSHVYWYRQLPEEGLKFMVYLQKENIIDESGMPKERFSAEFPKEGPSILRIQQVVRGDSAAYFCASSPATVCDCQNNEQFFGPGTRLTVL.

V and J are TRBV30 and TRBJ1-2, with 7 bases aligning to TRBD1. Germline V gene sequence: CDR1 GTSNPN, CDR2 SVGIG (reference sequence). Trimming removed 4 bases from V and 3 bases from J; junction bases left unmatched: 8. CDR3 length: 14 residues. CDR3 loop: CAWTWDSLDYGYTF. The CDR3, as DNA: TGTGCCTGGACTTGGGACAGCTTAGACTATGGCTACACCTTC.

A few counts support this clone. The V gene is TRBV30, the J gene TRBJ1-2; 8 bases agree with TRBD1. The germline V gene encodes CDR1 GTSNPN and CDR2 SVGIG (reference sequence). The CDR3 runs to 14 residues. With V trimmed by 3 bases and J by 5 bases, 8 bases remained unmatched. The CDR3 sequence is CAWRTTGGSYGYTF. The CDR3 DNA reads TGTGCCTGGAGGACCACAGGGGGTTCTTATGGCTACACCTTC.

The V call is TRBV6-5, the J call TRBJ2-5, with a weak D call TRBD1 (6 bases). V was clipped by 4 bases and J by 5 bases, with 14 bases between them. The germline V gene has CDR1 MNHEY and CDR2 SVGAGI. This CDR3 is 14 amino acids long. As DNA, the CDR3 is TGTGCCAGCAGTTTCCGTACAGGGCACGAGACCCAGTACTTC. It codes for CASSFRTGHETQYF.

The chain links TRBV9 to TRBJ1-1, with 11 positions matching TRBD1. The germline V gene has CDR1 SGDLS and CDR2 YYNGEE. J lost 3 bases, V lost 3 bases, and 1 base had no gene match. CDR3 length: 14 amino acids. The CDR3 protein is CASSEGQGDTEAFF. The CDR3 bases are TGTGCCAGCAGCGAGGGACAGGGGGACACTGAAGCTTTCTTT.

The chain joins TRBV15 to TRBJ1-1; the D is unclear. This CDR3 comprises 17 residues. From germline, CDR1 is LNHNV and CDR2 YYDKDF (reference sequence). Trimming stripped 0 bases from V and 0 bases from J, with 14 bases between. CDR3 sequence reads: CATSRDLLGGLNTEAFF. DNA for the CDR3: TGTGCCACCAGCAGAGATCTTCTTGGAGGGTTGAACACTGAAGCTTTCTTT. Drawing the rest from reference TRBV15 and TRBJ1-1, the complete variable domain is DAMVIQNPRYQVTQFGKPVTLSCSQTLNHNVMYWYQQKSSQAPKLLFHYYDKDFNNEADTPDNFQSRRPNTSFCFLDIRSPGLGDTAMYLCATSRDLLGGLNTEAFFGQGTRLTVV.

The chain links TRBV6-5 to TRBJ2-1; D is unclear. Germline CDR1 is MNHEY and CDR2 is SVGAGI. The CDR3 is 12 residues long. V dropped 7 bases and J dropped 12 bases, with 16 bases sitting between them. The CDR3 DNA reads as TGTGCCAGCAAGCAAGGGCCGGGTGGGCAGTTCTTC. It specifies CASKQGPGGQFF.

This clone was observed a few times. The chain links TRBV11-2 to TRBJ2-7; no reliable D call. In germline, CDR1 is SGHAT, CDR2 FQNNGV. Trimming pared 8 bases from V and 0 bases from J, leaving 5 bases between. This CDR3 has 11 residues. For the CDR3, the DNA is TGTGCCAGCGCCTACTCCTACGAGCAGTACTTC. It specifies CASAYSYEQYF.

The V gene is TRBV18, the J gene TRBJ2-7; tentatively, D is TRBD2 (5 bases). CDR1 and CDR2 (germline): KGHSH, LQKENI. Trimming stripped 3 bases from V and 6 bases from J, with 15 bases between. The CDR3 totals 14 residues. In DNA, the CDR3 is TGTGCCAGCTCACCTGACCACGGGGAGACCGAGCAGTACTTC. Its protein is CASSPDHGETEQYF.

A note on this clone: The same CDR3 is also encoded by other DNA sequences in this sample. The chain combines TRBV7-9 with TRBJ2-7; 7 bases are shared with TRBD1. The ends lost 5 bases at V and 3 bases at J; junction bases unmatched: 7. Germline CDR1 SEHNR, CDR2 FQNEAQ (reference sequence). The CDR3 runs 14 residues. The CDR3 DNA follows: TGTGCCAGCAGCCCAGACAGGGCCCTCTACGAGCAGTACTTC. It encodes CASSPDRALYEQYF.

This clone was seen a handful of times. The V gene is TRBV15, the J gene TRBJ2-1, with D uncertain. The CDR3 sequence is 14 residues long. Per germline, CDR1 LNHNV and CDR2 YYDKDF (reference sequence). V was trimmed by 0 bases and J by 7 bases, leaving 10 bases between them. Here the CDR3 reads CATSRELGINEQFF. The CDR3 DNA follows: TGTGCCACCAGCAGAGAGTTGGGGATAAATGAGCAGTTCTTC.

This clone was detected only a few times. The chain couples TRBV11-2 to TRBJ2-3; D is perhaps TRBD1 (5 bases). Germline values: CDR1 SGHAT, CDR2 FQNNGV. Trimming removed 4 bases from V and 4 bases from J, with 12 bases in between. The length of the CDR3 is 14 residues. The CDR3 sequence is CASSSGPGPDTQYF. In DNA form, the CDR3 reads TGTGCCAGCAGCTCCGGTCCAGGGCCAGATACGCAGTATTTT.

The chain has TRBV7-6 and TRBJ2-3; D is perhaps TRBD1 (6 bases). CDR1 is SGHVS, CDR2 FNYEAQ, per germline. The V gene lost 5 bases and the J gene lost 1 base, with 22 bases spanning the gap. The CDR3 loop spans 18 amino acids. CDR3 in DNA: TGTGCCAGCAGCCCCTATCCTGGGGGCCCTGGAGGCACAGATACGCAGTATTTT. Encoded protein: CASSPYPGGPGGTDTQYF.

The chain links TRBV30 to TRBJ2-5, with D perhaps TRBD2 (5 bases). V was pared by 0 bases and J by 5 bases, with 10 bases between. Per the germline V gene, CDR1 is GTSNPN and CDR2 is SVGIG (reference sequence). CDR3 length equals 13 residues. The CDR3 coding sequence is TGTGCCTGGAGTGTAAGTAGGAGGGAGACCCAGTACTTC. It is translated as CAWSVSRRETQYF.

V is TRBV11-2 and J is TRBJ2-7; maybe TRBD1 (6 bases). Germline V gene lookup returns CDR1 SGHAT and CDR2 FQNNGV. The CDR3 consists of 17 residues. V lost 3 bases and J 0 bases, leaving 18 bases between the germline ends. The CDR3 sequence is CASSFPSTGLSSYEQYF. For the CDR3, the DNA is TGTGCCAGCAGCTTTCCATCGACAGGACTTAGCTCCTACGAGCAGTACTTC.

The J gene is TRBJ1-1, the V gene TRBV18, with TRBD1 matching 9 bases. The V gene's germline CDR1 is KGHSH and CDR2 LQKENI. Trimming at V came to 3 bases and at J to 4 bases, leaving 0 bases not matched to a gene. This CDR3 has 13 amino acids. The CDR3 DNA reads TGTGCCAGCTCACCGGACAGGGGCACTGAAGCTTTCTTT. It translates to CASSPDRGTEAFF.

The V call is TRBV18, the J call TRBJ1-4, with D unresolved. The CDR3 sequence is 14 residues long. Trimming left V 4 bases short and J 4 bases short, with 10 bases between. CDR1 is KGHSH, CDR2 LQKENI, per germline. CDR3 sequence (DNA): TGTGCCAGCTCACAGGCTCTTGTTAATGAAAAACTGTTTTTT. It translates to CASSQALVNEKLFF. Drawing the rest from reference TRBV18 and TRBJ1-4, the complete variable domain is NAGVMQNPRHLVRRRGQEARLRCSPMKGHSHVYWYRQLPEEGLKFMVYLQKENIIDESGMPKERFSAEFPKEGPSILRIQQVVRGDSAAYFCASSQALVNEKLFFGSGTQLSVL.

The chain joins TRBV18 to TRBJ1-4, with D possibly being TRBD1 (6 bases). V gave up 4 bases and J gave up 5 bases, with 11 bases separating them. The CDR3 has 14 residues. Germline CDR1 and CDR2: KGHSH and LQKENI. The CDR3 here is CASSRTAKNEKLFF. The CDR3 DNA is TGTGCCAGCTCACGGACAGCCAAAAATGAAAAACTGTTTTTT.